This TCR beta chain was recorded in a study of T-cell reconstitution after alpha-beta-depleted transplantation in children. Library preparation (for TCRbeta) was performed with unique molecular identifiers. TCRdb processed the PCR reads anew with MiXCR; each CDR3 protein has one entry. The data show around 500,000 distinct CDR3 sequences, 20% to 25% seen once. This CDR3 has 13 amino acids. V lost 8 bases to trimming and J lost 3 bases, with 11 bases between them. For this clonotype: Its cognate antigen is unknown.

Study-level findings and limits: Surviving recipient cells, namely T cells and thymic progenitors, were the source of high day-60 TCRbeta diversity in some patients.

The clonotype originates from a boy under two years old who had a stem cell transplant for acute myeloid leukemia, so the T cells may come from the graft donor. The gene calls are TRBV12-3 or TRBV12-4 and TRBJ1-5, with no clear D. The source material was PBMCs, mostly from graft donor cells, sampled 360 days after TCRalphabeta/CD19-depleted stem cell transplant. CDR3 region: CASRSRSNQPQHF. The CDR3 bases are TGTGCCAGCCGGTCCAGGTCCAATCAGCCCCAGCATTTT.